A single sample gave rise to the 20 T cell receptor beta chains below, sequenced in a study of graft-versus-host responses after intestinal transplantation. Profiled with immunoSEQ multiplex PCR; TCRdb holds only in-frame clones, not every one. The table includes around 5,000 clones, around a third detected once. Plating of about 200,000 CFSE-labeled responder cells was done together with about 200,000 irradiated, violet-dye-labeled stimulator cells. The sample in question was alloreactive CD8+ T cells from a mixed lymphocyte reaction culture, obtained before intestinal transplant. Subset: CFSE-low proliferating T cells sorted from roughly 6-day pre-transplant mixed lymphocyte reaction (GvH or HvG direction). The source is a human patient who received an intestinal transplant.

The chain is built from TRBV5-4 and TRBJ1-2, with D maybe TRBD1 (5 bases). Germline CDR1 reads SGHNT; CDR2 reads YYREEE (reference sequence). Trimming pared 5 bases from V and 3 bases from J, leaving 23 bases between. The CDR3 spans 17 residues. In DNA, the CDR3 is TGTGCCAGCAGACAGACTGCGCGGGGACGGGTGGACTATGGCTACACCTTC. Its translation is CASRQTARGRVDYGYTF.

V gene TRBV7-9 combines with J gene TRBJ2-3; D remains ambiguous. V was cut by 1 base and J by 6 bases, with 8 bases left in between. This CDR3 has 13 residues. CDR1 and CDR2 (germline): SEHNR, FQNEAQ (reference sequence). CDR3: CASSLVIMDTQYF. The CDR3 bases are TGTGCCAGCAGCTTAGTAATAATGGATACGCAGTATTTT.

The CDR3 loop is CASSDGAREVHEQYF. CDR3 sequence (DNA): TGTGCCAGCAGCGACGGGGCTAGGGAGGTCCACGAGCAGTACTTC. The chain links TRBV9 to TRBJ2-7, with a weak D call TRBD2 (6 bases). The CDR3 totals 15 residues. CDR1 is SGDLS, CDR2 YYNGEE, per germline. The V end lost 3 bases, the J end lost 5 bases, and 18 bases lay between the germline ends. Full variable domain (missing parts from reference TRBV9 and TRBJ2-7): DSGVTQTPKHLITATGQRVTLRCSPRSGDLSVYWYQQSLDQGLQFLIQYYNGEERAKGNILERFSAQQFPDLHSELNLSSLELGDSALYFCASSDGAREVHEQYFGPGTRLTVT.

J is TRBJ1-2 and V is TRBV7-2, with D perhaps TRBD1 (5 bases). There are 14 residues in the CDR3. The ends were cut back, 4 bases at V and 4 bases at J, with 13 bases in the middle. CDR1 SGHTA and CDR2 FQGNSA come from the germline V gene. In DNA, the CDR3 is TGTGCCAGCAGCTCCGCGGGGGGGAGCTATGGCTACACCTTC. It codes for CASSSAGGSYGYTF.

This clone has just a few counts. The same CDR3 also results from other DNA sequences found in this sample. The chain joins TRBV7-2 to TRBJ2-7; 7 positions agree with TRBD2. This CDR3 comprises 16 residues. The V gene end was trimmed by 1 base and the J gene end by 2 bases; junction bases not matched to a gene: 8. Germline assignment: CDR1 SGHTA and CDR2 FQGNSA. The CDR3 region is CASSLVLAGATYEQYF. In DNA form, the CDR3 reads TGTGCCAGCAGCTTAGTCCTGGCGGGAGCTACCTACGAGCAGTACTTC.

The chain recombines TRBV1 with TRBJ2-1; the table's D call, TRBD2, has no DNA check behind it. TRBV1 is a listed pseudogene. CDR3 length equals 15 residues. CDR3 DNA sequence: TGCACCAGCAGCCAAGATGCTAGCGGGGGGGATGAGCAGTTCTTC. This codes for CTSSQDASGGDEQFF.

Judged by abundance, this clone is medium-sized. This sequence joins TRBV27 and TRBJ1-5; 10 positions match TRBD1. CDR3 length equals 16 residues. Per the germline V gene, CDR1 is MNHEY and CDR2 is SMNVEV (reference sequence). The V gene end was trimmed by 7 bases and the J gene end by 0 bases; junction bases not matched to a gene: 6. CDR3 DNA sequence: TGTGCCAGCAACGGGACAGGGGACATTAGCAATCAGCCCCAGCATTTT. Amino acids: CASNGTGDISNQPQHF.

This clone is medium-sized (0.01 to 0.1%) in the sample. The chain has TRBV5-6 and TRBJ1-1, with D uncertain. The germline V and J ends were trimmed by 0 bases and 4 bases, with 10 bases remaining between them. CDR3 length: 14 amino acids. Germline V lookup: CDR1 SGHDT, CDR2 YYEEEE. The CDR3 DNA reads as TGTGCCAGCAGCTTGGTTGGTCGGGGCACTGAAGCTTTCTTT. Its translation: CASSLVGRGTEAFF.

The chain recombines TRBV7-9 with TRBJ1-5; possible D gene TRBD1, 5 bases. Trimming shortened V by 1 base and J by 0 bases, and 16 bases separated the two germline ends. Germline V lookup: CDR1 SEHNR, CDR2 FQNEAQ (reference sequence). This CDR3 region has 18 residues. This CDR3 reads CASSLEGGQRYSNQPQHF. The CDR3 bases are TGTGCCAGCAGCTTAGAGGGCGGACAACGATATAGCAATCAGCCCCAGCATTTT.

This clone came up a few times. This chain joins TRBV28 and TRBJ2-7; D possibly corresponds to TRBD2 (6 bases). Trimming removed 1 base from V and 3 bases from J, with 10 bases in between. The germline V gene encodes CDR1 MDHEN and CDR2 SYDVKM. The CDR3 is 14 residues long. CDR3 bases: TGTGCCAGCAGTTTATTCCGGGAGCTCTACGAGCAGTACTTC. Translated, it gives CASSLFRELYEQYF.

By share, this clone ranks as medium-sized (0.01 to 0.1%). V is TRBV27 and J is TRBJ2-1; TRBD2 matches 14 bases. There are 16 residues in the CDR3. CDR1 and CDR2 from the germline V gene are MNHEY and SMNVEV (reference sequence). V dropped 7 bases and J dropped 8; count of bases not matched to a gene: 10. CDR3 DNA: TGTGCCAGCACCCTAAGACTAGCGGGGGGGCCGGATGAGCAGTTCTTC. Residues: CASTLRLAGGPDEQFF.

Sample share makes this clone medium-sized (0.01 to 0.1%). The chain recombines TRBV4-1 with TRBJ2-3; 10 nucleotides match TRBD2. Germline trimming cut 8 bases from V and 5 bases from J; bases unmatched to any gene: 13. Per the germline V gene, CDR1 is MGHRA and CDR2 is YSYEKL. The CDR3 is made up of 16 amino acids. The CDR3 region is CASSDQLAGILDTQYF. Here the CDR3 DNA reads TGCGCCAGCTCCGACCAACTAGCGGGGATTTTAGATACGCAGTATTTT.

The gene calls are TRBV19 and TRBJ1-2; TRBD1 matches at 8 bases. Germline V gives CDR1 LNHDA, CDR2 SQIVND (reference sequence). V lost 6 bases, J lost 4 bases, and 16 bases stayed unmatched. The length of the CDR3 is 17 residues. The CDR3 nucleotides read TGTGCCAGTAGCTTGTCCGGGTTGGCAGGGGGCTCCTATGGCTACACCTTC. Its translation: CASSLSGLAGGSYGYTF.

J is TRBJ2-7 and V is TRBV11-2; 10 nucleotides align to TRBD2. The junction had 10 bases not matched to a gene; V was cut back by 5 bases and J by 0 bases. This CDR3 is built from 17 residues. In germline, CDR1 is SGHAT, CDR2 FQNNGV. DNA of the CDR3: TGTGCCAGCAGCCAAGGAGCGGGGGGGCTGAGCTCCTACGAGCAGTACTTC. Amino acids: CASSQGAGGLSSYEQYF.

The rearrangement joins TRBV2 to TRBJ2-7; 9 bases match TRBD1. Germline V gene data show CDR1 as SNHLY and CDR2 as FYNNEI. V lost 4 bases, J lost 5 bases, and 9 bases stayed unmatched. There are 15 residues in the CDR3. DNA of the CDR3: TGTGCCAGCAGTGGTGGGACAGGGCTTCTGAACGAGCAGTACTTC. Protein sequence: CASSGGTGLLNEQYF.

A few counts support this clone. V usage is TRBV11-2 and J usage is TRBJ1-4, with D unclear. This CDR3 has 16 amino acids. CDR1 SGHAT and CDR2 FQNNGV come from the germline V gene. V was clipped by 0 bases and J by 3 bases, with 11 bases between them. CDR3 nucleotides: TGTGCCAGCAGCTTAGAACGGATAGCAGCTAATGAAAAACTGTTTTTT. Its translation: CASSLERIAANEKLFF.

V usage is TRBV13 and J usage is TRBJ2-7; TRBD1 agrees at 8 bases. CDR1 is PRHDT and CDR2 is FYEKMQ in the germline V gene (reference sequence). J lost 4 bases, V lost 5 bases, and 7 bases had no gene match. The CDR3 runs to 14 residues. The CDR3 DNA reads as TGTGCCAGCAGCCAGGGGACAGGAAGATACGAGCAGTACTTC. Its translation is CASSQGTGRYEQYF.

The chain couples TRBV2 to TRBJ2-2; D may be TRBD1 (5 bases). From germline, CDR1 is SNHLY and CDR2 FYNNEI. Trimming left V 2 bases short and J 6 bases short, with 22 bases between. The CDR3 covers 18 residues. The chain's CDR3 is CASSESLSTLVGAGELFF. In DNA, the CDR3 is TGTGCCAGCAGTGAATCGCTGAGTACCTTGGTAGGGGCCGGGGAGCTGTTTTTT.

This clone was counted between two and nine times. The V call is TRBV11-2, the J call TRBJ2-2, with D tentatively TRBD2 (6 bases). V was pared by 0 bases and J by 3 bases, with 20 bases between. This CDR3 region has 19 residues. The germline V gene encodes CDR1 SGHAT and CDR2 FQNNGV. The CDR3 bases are TGTGCCAGCAGCTTAGACCTGGGAGCGGGCGGAGGGTACACCGGGGAGCTGTTTTTT. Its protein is CASSLDLGAGGGYTGELFF.

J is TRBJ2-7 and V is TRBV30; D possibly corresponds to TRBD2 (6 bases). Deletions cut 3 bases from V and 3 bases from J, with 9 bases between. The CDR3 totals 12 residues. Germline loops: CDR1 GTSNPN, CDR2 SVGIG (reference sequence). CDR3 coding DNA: TGTGCCTGGAGGGGACTTCGCTACGAGCAGTACTTC. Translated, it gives CAWRGLRYEQYF.